These T cell receptor beta chains were read from a single sample in a study of cytomegalovirus exposure and HLA in healthy donors. Produced via immunoSEQ multiplex PCR; TCRdb's table is partial and in-frame only. Seen here are 98,000 or so clones, over 65% observed once, and the top ten hold under 2%. Sequenced input: PBMCs. The source is a woman aged 40 to 50 in good health and CMV-seronegative. CDR3s include the opening cysteine and the closing phenylalanine or tryptophan. D genes are given only for firm matches. The size entry is marked missing in some rows and otherwise reads once, few, many or a size class.

abundance	v_gene	d_gene	j_gene	CDR3nt	CDR3aa
-	TRBV7-2	-	TRBJ2-7	TGTGCCAGCAGCTTTGGTGTGTCTGGGGCCCCCTACGAGCAGTACTTC	CASSFGVSGAPYEQYF
-	TRBV5-1	TRBD2	TRBJ2-3	TGCGCCAGCAGCCTCCGACTAGCGGGAATCACAGATACGCAGTATTTT	CASSLRLAGITDTQYF
-	TRBV9	-	TRBJ2-1	TGTGCCAGCAGCCCCCTAGGAGGGAGAAATGAGCAGTTCTTC	CASSPLGGRNEQFF
-	TRBV6-5	TRBD1	TRBJ1-4	TGTGCCAGCAGGGGGGGACAGGGAAAACTGTTTTTT	CASRGGQGKLFF
medium-sized	TRBV6-5	TRBD1	TRBJ1-1	TGTGCCAGCAGTCCCAGACAGGGCAGGACTGAAGCTTTCTTT	CASSPRQGRTEAFF
few	TRBV27	-	TRBJ2-7	TGTGCCAGCGGTACTAGCCCCTACGAGCAGTACTTC	CASGTSPYEQYF
-	TRBV28	TRBD2	TRBJ2-3	TGTGCCAGCAGTTTAGCGGGAGGGGGGACAGATACGCAGTATTTT	CASSLAGGGTDTQYF
-	TRBV30	-	TRBJ2-1	TGTGCCTGGAGTAGGGGACTCCTGTCGGATGAGCAGTTCTTC	CAWSRGLLSDEQFF
-	TRBV9	TRBD2	TRBJ2-2	TGTGCCAGCAGCGTAGATCCAGCGGGAGCGGCCGGGGAGCTGTTTTTT	CASSVDPAGAAGELFF
once	TRBV28	-	TRBJ2-7	TGTGCCAGCAGTTCCCCCCCCCTAGGGGCCTACGAGCAGTACTTC	CASSSPPLGAYEQYF
-	TRBV9	-	TRBJ2-1	TGTGCCAGCAGCGTAGCGGGAGTAACCTACAATGAGCAGTTCTTC	CASSVAGVTYNEQFF
-	TRBV5-6	-	TRBJ1-2	TGTGCCAGCAGCTTGGTCGGGAATCCTCAGTATGGCTACACCTTC	CASSLVGNPQYGYTF
-	TRBV4-3	TRBD1	TRBJ1-4	TGCGCCAGCAGCCAAGACGGCGGACAGGGTCATGAAAAACTGTTTTTT	CASSQDGGQGHEKLFF
-	TRBV4-3	-	TRBJ2-7	TGCGCCAGCAGCCAAGACTTCGGGGGAGAGACCTACGAGCAGTACTTC	CASSQDFGGETYEQYF
few	TRBV7-9	-	TRBJ1-1	TGTGCCAGCAGCTTTCTAAACACTGAAGCTTTCTTT	CASSFLNTEAFF
-	TRBV7-9	-	TRBJ1-2	TGTGCCAGCAGCTTAGCACAGGGCCAAGGCTACACCTTC	CASSLAQGQGYTF
few	TRBV5-1	-	TRBJ2-2	TGCGCCAGCAGCCCGGAGGGAGATTACGCCGGGGAGCTGTTTTTT	CASSPEGDYAGELFF
-	TRBV9	-	TRBJ2-1	TGTGCCAGCAGCGTAGAGGGGCTGTACAATGAGCAGTTCTTC	CASSVEGLYNEQFF
-	TRBV10-3	-	TRBJ2-5	TGTGCCATCGGCCAGGGGGGTACAGAGCAGTACTTC	CAIGQGGTEQYF
-	TRBV4-3	-	TRBJ2-1	TGCGCCAGCAGCCGGCAGGGAATTGGCAGGGCACGGTTTTCCTACAATGAGCAGTTCTTC	CASSRQGIGRARFSYNEQFF
-	TRBV28	-	TRBJ2-5	TGTGCCAGCAGTTACAGGGGGGGAGAGACCCAGTACTTC	CASSYRGGETQYF
-	TRBV29-1	TRBD2	TRBJ2-7	TGCAGCGTGAGGACTAGCGGGAGAAGTTTTTTC	CSVRTSGRSFF
-	TRBV27	-	TRBJ1-1	TGTGCCAGCAGTTTCGTAGAAGGGGCCACTGAAGCTTTCTTT	CASSFVEGATEAFF
-	TRBV5-1	TRBD2	TRBJ2-7	TGCGCCAGCCGGCGGGCTAGCGGTCCCTACGAGCAGTACTTC	CASRRASGPYEQYF
-	TRBV9	-	TRBJ2-1	TGTGCCAGCAGCGACCCCGGTTTTGGGCAGTTCTTC	CASSDPGFGQFF
-	TRBV7-2	-	TRBJ2-7	TGTGCCAGCAGCCCCCTTCCAGGTTCTCAGCACGAGCAGTACTTC	CASSPLPGSQHEQYF
-	TRBV18	-	TRBJ1-1	TGTGCCAGCTCAGTAGGGGCGGGAAATGAAGCTTTCTTT	CASSVGAGNEAFF
few	TRBV5-1	-	TRBJ1-4	TGCGCCAGCAGCTCATCCGGGTCTTCAACTAATGAAAAACTGTTTTTT	CASSSSGSSTNEKLFF
-	TRBV7-9	-	TRBJ2-3	TGTGCCAGCAGCTTTCAAACACACTACTCAGATACGCAGTATTTT	CASSFQTHYSDTQYF
-	TRBV11-2	-	TRBJ1-1	TGTGCCAGCAGCTTTGACCGGATCGGGACTGAAGCTTTCTTT	CASSFDRIGTEAFF
-	TRBV27	-	TRBJ1-1	TGTGCCAGCAGTCTTCAGGCTCCGGTTACTGAAGCTTTCTTT	CASSLQAPVTEAFF
-	TRBV4-3	-	TRBJ2-6	TGCGCCAGCAGCCAAGATCCACGGAGCTCTGGGGCCAACGTCCTGACTTTC	CASSQDPRSSGANVLTF
-	TRBV7-2	-	TRBJ2-5	TGTGCCAGCAGCTCAGATAGCGGAGGAGGGACCCAGTACTTC	CASSSDSGGGTQYF
-	TRBV28	-	TRBJ1-5	TGTGCCAGCAGTTGGCAGGGCGATCAGCCCCAGCATTTT	CASSWQGDQPQHF
-	TRBV4-2	-	TRBJ1-2	TGTGCCAGCAGCCAAGGGGGAATCGGGGAATTTGACTATGGCTACACCTTC	CASSQGGIGEFDYGYTF
-	TRBV15	-	TRBJ1-2	TGTGCCACCAGCCTACATAGGGAGGGGATCGGTGGCTACACCTTC	CATSLHREGIGGYTF
few	TRBV7-2	-	TRBJ2-2	TGTGCCAGCAGCGGCGTAGACGGGAGAATACCCGGGGAGCTGTTTTTT	CASSGVDGRIPGELFF